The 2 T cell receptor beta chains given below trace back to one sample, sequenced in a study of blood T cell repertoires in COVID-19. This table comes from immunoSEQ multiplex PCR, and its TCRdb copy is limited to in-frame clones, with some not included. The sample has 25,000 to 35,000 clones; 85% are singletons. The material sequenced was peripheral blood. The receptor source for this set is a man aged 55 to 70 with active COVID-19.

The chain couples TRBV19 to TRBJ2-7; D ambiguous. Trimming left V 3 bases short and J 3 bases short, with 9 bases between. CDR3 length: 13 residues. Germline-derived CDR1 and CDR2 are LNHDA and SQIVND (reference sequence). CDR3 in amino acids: CASSMGRYYEQYF. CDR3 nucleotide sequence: TGTGCCAGTAGTATGGGCAGATACTACGAGCAGTACTTC.

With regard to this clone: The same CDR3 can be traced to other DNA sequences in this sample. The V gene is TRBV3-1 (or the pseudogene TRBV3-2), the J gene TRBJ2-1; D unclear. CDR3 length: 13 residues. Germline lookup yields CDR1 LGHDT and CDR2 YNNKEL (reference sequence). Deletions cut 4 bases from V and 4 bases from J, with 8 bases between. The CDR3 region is CASSRGTYNEQFF. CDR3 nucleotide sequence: TGTGCCAGCAGCCGAGGAACTTACAATGAGCAGTTCTTC.